This TCR beta chain was retrieved from a study of early T cells in non-severe SARS-CoV-2 infection. About the research overall: With bulk RNA from unsorted whole blood as input, sequencing yielded unpaired chains.

Attached unique molecular identifiers marked individual cDNA molecules. TCRdb reprocessed the 5' RACE reads with MiXCR, giving one entry per CDR3 protein. The table records 50,000 to 65,000 distinct CDR3 sequences, 20% of them present only once. This clonotype occurred many times. What it binds is unknown. Study conclusions and caveats: Matching against VDJdb likely underestimated virus-specific expansions, favoring anti-spike CD8.

V shed 5 bases and J 7 bases; nucleotides not matched to a gene: 7. The CDR3 sequence is 15 residues long. Germline CDR1 reads MNHNY; CDR2 reads SVGAGI (reference sequence). V gene TRBV6-6 combines with J gene TRBJ2-7, with TRBD2 matching 14 bases. The sample here was whole blood, taken at baseline. The sequence derives from an adult who was a healthcare worker with PCR-confirmed SARS-CoV-2 infection or an uninfected control (not recorded which). As DNA, the CDR3 is TGTGCCAGCAGTCAATCCGGGACTAGCGGGGGAGAGCAGTACTTC. It codes for CASSQSGTSGGEQYF.